This TCR beta chain derives from a study of regulatory T cells. Study conclusions and caveats: Patient repertoires had restricted TRB V-J pairs and skewed V and J usage, most in Tregs. In CD3G-deficient patients, conventional CD4+ T cells were enriched for hydrophobic CDR3 residues at positions 6 and 7.

A couple of CD3G-deficient patients had more severe autoimmunity; all had some. At testing, patients were 2 to 39 years old, with reduced naive and increased memory T-cell proportions. Regulatory (CD25-high CD127-low) and conventional (CD25-low CD127-high) CD4+ T cells were sorted separately. In regard to this clone: Its antigen remains unknown.

Trimming removed 1 base at V and 8 bases at J, with 3 bases between. This CDR3 has 11 amino acids. Germline V CDR1 and CDR2: MNHNS, SASEGT. The PCR used 52 TRBV and 13 TRBJ primers. Profiling relied on immunoSEQ multiplex PCR, and the TCRdb table lists in-frame clones only, not all of them. Here the sample spans tens of thousands of clones, 70% to 90% being singletons. Input material: conventional CD4+ T cells sorted from blood. The chain links TRBV6-1 to TRBJ2-1; D remains ambiguous. This sequence originates from a child aged 10 to 17 with CD3G deficiency. In DNA form, the CDR3 reads TGTGCCAGCAGTGAAGTAGATGAGCAGTTCTTC. This translates into CASSEVDEQFF.